The 20 T cell receptor beta chains presented below share a single source sample, sequenced in a study of T-cell memory formation after mild COVID-19. From the 5' RACE reads, TCRdb called clonotypes with MiXCR, one entry per CDR3 protein. The sample holds approximately 430,000 distinct CDR3 sequences, more than 20% seen once. Source material: PBMCs or a T cell subset sorted from them (not recorded which). These receptors came from an adult woman who had mild COVID-19 (a few samples of this study predate the infection). Cell type and time point are not known.

The gene calls are TRBV20-1 and TRBJ2-3; TRBD2 matches at 8 bases. The junction had 5 bases not matched to a gene; V was cut back by 0 bases and J by 0 bases. The germline CDR1 and CDR2 sequences are DFQATT and SNEGSKA (reference sequence). The CDR3 has 16 residues. CDR3 protein: CSARDSLAGSTDTQYF. The CDR3 DNA sequence: TGCAGTGCTAGAGATTCGCTAGCGGGCAGCACAGATACGCAGTATTTT.

The chain recombines TRBV4-1 with TRBJ2-7; D is uncertain. Trimming left V 4 bases short and J 6 bases short, with 19 bases between. Germline-derived CDR1 and CDR2 are MGHRA and YSYEKL. The CDR3 spans 15 residues. In nucleotides, the CDR3 is TGCGCCAGCAGCCTCGGACCCACCCGCCGAGGCGAGCAGTACTTC. This codes for CASSLGPTRRGEQYF.

The chain uses TRBV7-8 and TRBJ1-2; 10 positions match TRBD1. Germline values: CDR1 SGHVS, CDR2 FQNEAQ. V lost 5 bases, J lost 4 bases, and 7 bases stayed unmatched. CDR3 length equals 15 residues. DNA of the CDR3: TGTGCCAGCAGCCCGGGACAGGGGTTAGGCTATGGCTACACCTTC. As protein: CASSPGQGLGYGYTF.

This clonotype was counted between two and nine times. The chain is built from TRBV7-8 and TRBJ2-7; 11 bases are a match to TRBD2. The CDR3 consists of 16 residues. V lost 0 bases and J lost 0; bases outside the gene matches: 1. The germline V gene encodes CDR1 SGHVS and CDR2 FQNEAQ. The CDR3 nucleotides read TGTGCCAGCAGCTTAGCCCTAGCGGGGGGCTCCTACGAGCAGTACTTC. As protein: CASSLALAGGSYEQYF.

The gene calls are TRBV9 and TRBJ2-3; no definite D call. V lost 6 bases and J lost 0, with 8 bases in between. CDR1 is SGDLS and CDR2 is YYNGEE in the germline V gene. The CDR3 is 13 amino acids. CDR3 nucleotides: TGTGCCAGCAATAGGCCTAGCACAGATACGCAGTATTTT. Its protein is CASNRPSTDTQYF.

This chain joins TRBV12-3 or TRBV12-4 and TRBJ1-1; TRBD1 might be the D (5 bases). The CDR3 runs to 14 residues. Trimming shortened V by 6 bases and J by 6 bases, and 17 bases separated the two germline ends. The CDR3 DNA follows: TGTGCCAGCAGCCCCTTTCGCAGGGTCCCTGAAGCTTTCTTT. Translated: CASSPFRRVPEAFF.

The chain links TRBV7-9 to TRBJ2-7; 8 bases align to TRBD1. CDR1 is SEHNR, CDR2 FQNEAQ, per germline (reference sequence). The CDR3 loop spans 17 amino acids. After removal of 1 base from V and 0 bases from J, the junction contained 8 bases not matched to a gene. Here the CDR3 DNA reads TGTGCCAGCAGCTTAGGGGCAGGGGGCCACCTCTCCTACGAGCAGTACTTC. This translates into CASSLGAGGHLSYEQYF.

This clonotype showed up just a few times. The V gene is TRBV12-3 or TRBV12-4, the J gene TRBJ2-7; D is perhaps TRBD2 (6 bases). There are 13 residues in the CDR3. V gave up 2 bases and J gave up 3 bases, with 8 bases separating them. The CDR3 loop reads CASSLKDYYEQYF. The CDR3 bases are TGTGCCAGCAGTTTAAAGGACTACTACGAGCAGTACTTC.

This clonotype has a handful of counts. The V gene is TRBV24-1, the J gene TRBJ2-4, with unresolved D. Trimming left V 2 bases short and J 1 base short, with 11 bases between. Germline V gene lookup returns CDR1 KGHDR and CDR2 SFDVKD. This CDR3 has 16 residues. CDR3 in DNA: TGTGCCACCAGTGATTCCCTCCCTCGGGCCAAAAACATTCAGTACTTC. It codes for CATSDSLPRAKNIQYF.

This clonotype occurred many times. The J gene is TRBJ2-7, the V gene TRBV12-3 or TRBV12-4; 8 nucleotides line up with TRBD2. Trimming at V came to 3 bases and at J to 4 bases, leaving 2 bases not matched to a gene. The CDR3 runs 13 residues. The DNA for the CDR3 is TGTGCCAGCAGTTTTGGCGGGGGGTACGAGCAGTACTTC. Its translation: CASSFGGGYEQYF.

The chain has TRBV7-2 and TRBJ2-5, with a weak D call TRBD1 (6 bases). The V gene's germline CDR1 is SGHTA and CDR2 FQGNSA. The V end lost 8 bases, the J end lost 5 bases, and 12 bases lay between the germline ends. The CDR3 loop spans 12 amino acids. The chain's CDR3 is CASQGQGETQYF. The CDR3 DNA sequence: TGTGCCAGCCAGGGGCAGGGTGAGACCCAGTACTTC.

This clonotype was observed a handful of times. J is TRBJ2-7 and V is TRBV6-5; 9 bases agree with TRBD1. V lost 4 bases to trimming and J lost 0 bases; unmatched junction nucleotides: 7. Germline loops: CDR1 MNHEY, CDR2 SVGAGI. The CDR3 has 16 amino acids. CDR3 loop: CASSSPGQGPSYEQYF. For the CDR3, the DNA is TGTGCCAGCAGTTCCCCGGGACAGGGTCCCTCCTACGAGCAGTACTTC.

This clonotype was observed a few times. The V call is TRBV4-2, the J call TRBJ2-5; D remains ambiguous. Trimming pared 0 bases from V and 4 bases from J, leaving 12 bases between. Germline assignment: CDR1 LGHNA and CDR2 YNFKEQ. This CDR3 contains 15 residues. This CDR3 is CASSQEVPLPETQYF. As DNA, the CDR3 is TGTGCCAGCAGCCAAGAAGTGCCGCTCCCAGAGACCCAGTACTTC.

J is TRBJ2-3 and V is TRBV5-1, with 13 positions matching TRBD2. CDR3 size: 18 residues. V lost 3 bases and J lost 3; bases outside the gene matches: 10. Germline V gives CDR1 SGHRS, CDR2 YFSETQ. In DNA, the CDR3 is TGCGCCAGCAGCTCTGTACCCAGGACTAGCGGGGGAACAGATACGCAGTATTTT. As protein: CASSSVPRTSGGTDTQYF.

The V gene is TRBV6-2 or TRBV6-3, the J gene TRBJ2-1, with 7 bases that match TRBD2. This CDR3 has 14 amino acids. V shed 2 bases, J shed 10 bases, and the junction held 8 bases outside the gene matches. CDR1 is MNHEY and CDR2 is SVGEGT in the germline V gene. The chain's CDR3 is CASSYTRLAREQFF. CDR3 nucleotide sequence: TGTGCCAGCAGTTACACCCGACTAGCTCGGGAGCAGTTCTTC.

The rearrangement links TRBV9 to TRBJ2-7; 8 positions match TRBD1. Germline V gene sequence: CDR1 SGDLS, CDR2 YYNGEE. The J segment lost 4 bases and the V segment lost 3 bases, leaving 6 bases of the junction unmatched. The CDR3 runs 14 residues. The CDR3 sequence: CASSAGQGRYEQYF. DNA for the CDR3: TGTGCCAGCAGCGCAGGACAGGGTCGGTACGAGCAGTACTTC.

Only a few counts were recorded for this clonotype. The V gene is TRBV15, the J gene TRBJ1-6, with D possibly matching TRBD1 (5 bases). The germline V gene encodes CDR1 LNHNV and CDR2 YYDKDF (reference sequence). The V end was cut by 0 bases, the J end by 6 bases, with 12 bases between. The CDR3 sequence is 16 residues long. This CDR3 is CATSRDAAGPNSPLHF. The CDR3 bases are TGTGCCACCAGCAGAGATGCGGCAGGGCCTAATTCACCCCTCCACTTT.

The genes are TRBV7-2 and TRBJ2-1; TRBD1 or TRBD2 may be the D gene (5 bases each). The germline V and J ends were trimmed by 4 bases and 4 bases, with 8 bases remaining between them. The CDR3 loop spans 13 amino acids. Germline CDR1 SGHTA, CDR2 FQGNSA. Here the CDR3 reads CASSWGIYNEQFF. In DNA, the CDR3 is TGTGCCAGCAGCTGGGGGATATACAATGAGCAGTTCTTC.

This clonotype occurred a few times. The rearrangement uses TRBV3-1 and TRBJ2-2; D is ambiguous. There are 15 residues in the CDR3. CDR1 is LGHDT and CDR2 is YNNKEL in the germline V gene (reference sequence). The V and J ends lost 4 bases and 4 bases respectively, with 13 bases between them. This CDR3 reads CASSPRWVSTGELFF. The CDR3 coding sequence is TGTGCCAGCAGCCCCAGATGGGTATCCACCGGGGAGCTGTTTTTT.

This clonotype has a handful of counts. The chain is built from TRBV29-1 and TRBJ2-1; 12 bases are shared with TRBD2. The CDR3 runs to 15 residues. Germline CDR1 SQVTM, CDR2 ANQGSEA. J was trimmed by 7 bases and V by 5 bases; bases with no gene match: 9. CDR3 nucleotide sequence: TGCAGCGTTACCCCTAGCGGGAGGGCCGGAAATGAGCAGTTCTTC. This sequence encodes CSVTPSGRAGNEQFF.